Listed below are T cell receptor beta chains from one sample, sequenced in a study of T-cell reconstitution after alpha-beta-depleted transplantation in children. TCRdb redid the calling of the PCR reads with MiXCR, one entry per CDR3 protein. The top ten clones hold 2% to 3% of a sample with 500,000 or so distinct CDR3 sequences, approximately 29% of them seen once. Specimen: PBMCs from the stem cell graft donor, collected from the stem cell graft. The receptors here all came from a human donor who donated a stem cell graft to a child with aplastic anemia. Each CDR3 is given with its conserved first and last residue. The D gene is left open where the match is weak. A clone size is listed for some rows: how often the clone was seen (once, few, many), or a class if it is expanded.

TRBJ1-1 many . TRBV18 CASSPRTVNTEAFF TGCGCCAGCAGCCCTCGGACGGTGAACACTGAAGCTTTCTTT
TRBJ2-4 . . TRBV5-5 CASSLELTPNIQYF TGTGCCAGCAGCTTGGAGCTGACTCCGAACATTCAGTACTTC
TRBJ2-1 . . TRBV7-8 CASSQDSNYNEQFF TGTGCCAGCAGCCAAGACAGTAACTACAATGAGCAGTTCTTC
TRBJ2-5 . . TRBV7-2 CASSLGAGWGETQYF TGTGCCAGCAGCTTAGGGGCAGGGTGGGGGGAGACCCAGTACTTC
TRBJ1-6 . . TRBV29-1 CSVSNGQPNSPLHF TGCAGCGTTTCGAACGGACAGCCTAATTCACCCCTCCACTTT
TRBJ1-2 . . TRBV18 CASSTDSDYGYTF TGTGCCAGCTCCACAGACAGTGACTATGGCTACACCTTC
TRBJ2-3 few . TRBV5-1 CASDFSGSTDTQYF TGCGCCAGCGACTTTAGCGGTAGCACAGATACGCAGTATTTT
TRBJ1-5 . . TRBV7-2 CASSSTDSNQPQHF TGTGCCAGCAGTAGCACGGACAGCAATCAGCCCCAGCATTTT
TRBJ1-1 . TRBD1 TRBV5-1 CASSLTGTGETEAFF TGCGCCAGCAGCCTGACCGGGACAGGGGAAACTGAAGCTTTCTTT
TRBJ1-1 few . TRBV10-3 CAISDIGREAFF TGTGCCATCAGTGACATAGGGCGCGAAGCTTTCTTT
TRBJ2-5 few TRBD2 TRBV7-2 CASSLVGGSNQETQYF TGTGCCAGCAGCTTAGTAGGCGGGAGTAACCAAGAGACCCAGTACTTC
TRBJ1-5 . TRBD1 TRBV19 CASDWGTGGGPPQHF TGTGCCAGCGACTGGGGTACAGGGGGCGGCCCGCCCCAGCATTTT
TRBJ2-1 . TRBD2 TRBV30 CAWSARPGLGYNEQFF TGTGCCTGGAGTGCGCGGCCGGGACTAGGCTACAATGAGCAGTTCTTC
TRBJ1-2 . TRBD1 TRBV7-9 CASSGTENYGYTF TGTGCCAGCAGCGGGACAGAAAACTATGGCTACACCTTC
TRBJ2-7 . TRBD2 TRBV6-2/TRBV6-3 CASSFGLAGYEQYF TGTGCCAGCAGTTTCGGACTAGCGGGTTACGAGCAGTACTTC
TRBJ2-7 . . TRBV29-1 CSVRGVWYEQYF TGCAGCGTTAGAGGGGTATGGTACGAGCAGTACTTC
TRBJ2-2 few . TRBV18 CASSPTGGEGELFF TGTGCCAGCTCACCAACCGGGGGCGAAGGGGAGCTGTTTTTT
TRBJ1-5 . TRBD1 TRBV28 CASSSDRGKGNQPQHF TGTGCCAGCAGTTCGGACAGGGGGAAGGGCAATCAGCCCCAGCATTTT